A selection of T cell receptor beta chains follows, all from one sample in a study of PD-L1 blockade in urothelial cancer. Profiled with immunoSEQ multiplex PCR; TCRdb holds only in-frame clones, not every one. The sample includes 55,000 to 85,000 clones, about four fifths seen only once; the top ten take 9.2%. Specimen: PBMCs, collected around atezolizumab (anti-PD-L1) treatment. The source of these receptors is a woman aged 70 to 79 with urothelial cancer. Both conserved end residues are part of each CDR3. D genes are given only for firm matches. Expanded clones get a size class; other rows say once, few or many, or leave the size out.

TRBD1	15	TRBJ1-2	.	TRBV15	CATSVTGGAFYGYTF	TGTGCCACCAGCGTCACAGGGGGGGCCTTCTATGGCTACACCTTC
TRBD1	15	TRBJ1-5	.	TRBV28	CASSLTGGRNQPQHF	TGTGCCAGCAGTCTTACAGGGGGTCGAAATCAGCCCCAGCATTTT
.	15	TRBJ2-2	.	TRBV5-1	CASSLSGTNTGELFF	TGCGCCAGCAGCTTATCAGGGACGAACACCGGGGAGCTGTTTTTT
TRBD2	16	TRBJ2-1	.	TRBV11-3	CASSLTTSGVHNEQFF	TGTGCCAGCAGCCTCACAACTAGCGGGGTACACAATGAGCAGTTCTTC
.	16	TRBJ1-3	.	TRBV10-3	CAISVGTAISGNTIYF	TGTGCCATCAGTGTAGGAACAGCTATCTCTGGAAACACCATATATTTT
.	16	TRBJ2-5	.	TRBV28	CASSLFRGGVQETQYF	TGTGCCAGCAGTTTATTTAGGGGGGGAGTTCAAGAGACCCAGTACTTC
TRBD2	15	TRBJ2-1	once	TRBV18	CASSPVAGVSNEQFF	TGTGCCAGCTCACCGGTCGCGGGAGTCAGCAATGAGCAGTTCTTC
TRBD2	16	TRBJ2-1	few	TRBV18	CASSPTGLAGNGEQFF	TGTGCCAGCTCACCTACGGGACTAGCGGGAAATGGTGAGCAGTTCTTC
.	13	TRBJ1-2	.	TRBV6-6	CASSYGRLQGYTF	TGTGCCAGCAGTTACGGCCGATTACAGGGCTACACCTTC
TRBD1	16	TRBJ1-4	.	TRBV6-5	CASSYTPGQEHEKLFF	TGTGCCAGCAGTTACACCCCGGGACAGGAACATGAAAAACTGTTTTTT
TRBD1	13	TRBJ1-2	.	TRBV29-1	CSVSETGGAGYTF	TGCAGCGTATCAGAAACAGGGGGCGCTGGCTACACCTTC
.	13	TRBJ2-7	.	TRBV5-5	CASSLAGSYEQYF	TGTGCCAGCAGCTTGGCAGGCTCCTACGAGCAGTACTTC
TRBD2	14	TRBJ2-7	.	TRBV9	CASSVEDKRGEQYF	TGTGCCAGCAGCGTAGAAGATAAGCGGGGCGAGCAGTACTTC
.	15	TRBJ1-2	once	TRBV19	CASSLRSRVNYGYTF	TGTGCCAGTAGCCTTAGGAGCAGGGTGAACTATGGCTACACCTTC
TRBD1	13	TRBJ2-7	.	TRBV5-1	CASSFGDRREQYF	TGCGCCAGCAGCTTCGGGGACAGACGCGAGCAGTACTTC
TRBD2	16	TRBJ2-3	.	TRBV6-6	CASSPGLALVTDTQYF	TGTGCCAGCAGTCCCGGACTAGCTTTGGTCACAGATACGCAGTATTTT
.	12	TRBJ2-1	.	TRBV15	CATSRVRNEQFF	TGTGCCACCAGCAGAGTGCGGAATGAGCAGTTCTTC
TRBD1	15	TRBJ2-1	.	TRBV4-1	CASSQEYRGLSEQFF	TGCGCCAGCAGCCAAGAGTACAGGGGGCTATCTGAGCAGTTCTTC
.	16	TRBJ2-5	.	TRBV18	CASSPQGTARSTAQYF	TGTGCCAGCTCACCGCAGGGGACGGCCCGTAGTACGGCCCAGTACTTC
.	14	TRBJ1-1	.	TRBV30	CAWSLTGSHTEAFF	TGTGCCTGGAGTCTCACAGGGTCTCACACTGAAGCTTTCTTT
.	15	TRBJ2-5	.	TRBV5-4	CASSLDGQGQETQYF	TGTGCCAGCAGCTTGGATGGGCAGGGCCAAGAGACCCAGTACTTC
TRBD1	13	TRBJ2-1	.	TRBV28	CASSVLSTGFGFF	TGTGCCAGCAGTGTCCTTTCGACAGGGTTTGGGTTCTTC
TRBD2	16	TRBJ2-7	.	TRBV11-2	CASSLGPSGSSYEQYF	TGTGCCAGCAGCTTGGGCCCTAGCGGGAGCTCCTACGAGCAGTACTTC
TRBD2	14	TRBJ2-1	.	TRBV7-9	CASSLAGTTNEQFF	TGTGCCAGCAGCTTAGCTGGGACTACCAATGAGCAGTTCTTC
TRBD1	14	TRBJ2-3	.	TRBV5-1	CASSGQGAPDTQYF	TGCGCCAGCAGCGGACAGGGGGCCCCAGATACGCAGTATTTT
.	13	TRBJ2-2	.	TRBV6-1	CASGSQDTGELFF	TGTGCCAGCGGGAGCCAGGACACCGGGGAGCTGTTTTTT
.	16	TRBJ1-1	.	TRBV15	CATSRGVQGFDTEAFF	TGTGCCACCAGCAGAGGAGTACAGGGATTTGACACTGAAGCTTTCTTT
.	13	TRBJ2-7	.	TRBV7-8	CASSVSQGGEQYF	TGTGCCAGCAGCGTCTCACAGGGCGGCGAGCAGTACTTC
TRBD1	18	TRBJ2-7	.	TRBV28	CASSPPGTAYETSYEQYF	TGTGCCAGCAGTCCTCCCGGGACAGCCTACGAAACCTCCTACGAGCAGTACTTC
.	13	TRBJ1-1	.	TRBV6-1	CASSRVMNTEAFF	TGTGCCAGCAGTCGGGTTATGAACACTGAAGCTTTCTTT
TRBD1	16	TRBJ1-2	.	TRBV9	CASSVGVGAGGDGYTF	TGTGCCAGCAGCGTAGGAGTGGGAGCAGGGGGCGATGGCTACACCTTC
.	15	TRBJ2-5	once	TRBV30	CAWSVPGVREETQYF	TGTGCCTGGAGTGTACCGGGGGTTAGGGAAGAGACCCAGTACTTC
TRBD1	19	TRBJ2-7	few	TRBV18	CASSPPLSARDRGRYEQYF	TGTGCCAGCTCACCTCCCCTTTCAGCCCGGGACAGGGGGCGGTACGAGCAGTACTTC
.	15	TRBJ2-7	few	TRBV18	CASSPPAGSVYEQYF	TGTGCCAGCTCACCACCGGCAGGGTCAGTCTACGAGCAGTACTTC
.	16	TRBJ2-5	.	TRBV4-3	CASSRQRGGLQETQYF	TGCGCCAGCAGCAGACAGAGGGGGGGGCTCCAAGAGACCCAGTACTTC
.	16	TRBJ2-3	once	TRBV29-1	CSASEVGTQSTDTQYF	TGCAGCGCCTCGGAAGTCGGGACACAATCCACAGATACGCAGTATTTT
.	14	TRBJ2-5	.	TRBV11-2	CASSSIGGQETQYF	TGTGCCAGCAGCTCGATCGGCGGGCAAGAGACCCAGTACTTC
.	14	TRBJ1-2	.	TRBV5-4	CASSFGREGGGYTF	TGTGCCAGCAGCTTCGGAAGGGAGGGGGGCGGCTACACCTTC
.	12	TRBJ2-2	once	TRBV5-1	CASSLDIGELFF	TGCGCCAGCAGCTTGGATATCGGGGAGCTGTTTTTT
.	15	TRBJ1-1	.	TRBV5-1	CASSLDSGPGSEAFF	TGCGCCAGCAGCTTGGATTCAGGTCCAGGCTCTGAAGCTTTCTTT
.	18	TRBJ1-5	.	TRBV5-6	CASSIPPFPRGSNQPQHF	TGTGCCAGCAGCATACCGCCTTTTCCACGGGGTAGCAATCAGCCCCAGCATTTT
.	15	TRBJ1-5	few	TRBV28	CASIKGLSGNQPQHF	TGTGCCAGCATCAAGGGGCTTTCAGGAAATCAGCCCCAGCATTTT
.	12	TRBJ1-2	.	TRBV29-1	CSGVVTGHGYTF	TGCAGCGGGGTAGTGACAGGCCATGGCTACACCTTC
.	11	TRBJ2-7	.	TRBV30	CAWSLGLSEYF	TGTGCCTGGAGTCTTGGGCTTTCGGAGTACTTC
TRBD2	15	TRBJ2-7	few	TRBV4-1	CASSQGPLAGGSQYF	TGCGCCAGCAGCCAAGGCCCACTAGCGGGAGGGTCGCAGTACTTC
.	13	TRBJ2-5	.	TRBV5-4	CASSLGSQETQYF	TGTGCCAGCAGCTTGGGCAGCCAAGAGACCCAGTACTTC